The clone carrying this TCR beta chain was counted between two and nine times. This CDR3 is 14 amino acids long. Germline lookup yields CDR1 SGHTS and CDR2 YDEGEE. The V end was cut by 0 bases, the J end by 0 bases, with 6 bases between. The sample comes from a study of blood T cell repertoires in COVID-19. For the study at large: PBMCs, B-cell-depleted T cells, or T cells provided the cDNA or gDNA that made up the material.

Only in-frame clones appear in the TCRdb table, and some are missing; sequencing was by immunoSEQ multiplex PCR. The profile shows about 48,000 clones, around 85% of them singletons. V and J are TRBV5-8 and TRBJ1-2; D gene ambiguous. The sequence derives from an elderly woman with acute or convalescent COVID-19. Sequencing was done on a sample of peripheral blood. The CDR3 nucleotides read TGTGCCAGCAGCTTGGCCGCGACTAACTATGGCTACACCTTC. It codes for CASSLAATNYGYTF.